These T cell receptor beta chains were read from a single sample in a study of T cells in Graves' hyperthyroidism and ophthalmopathy. TCRdb analysed the multiplex PCR reads with MiXCR anew, one entry per CDR3 protein. In the table there are approximately 480,000 distinct CDR3 sequences, less than 25% of which are singletons. The sample consisted of blood. Receptors were obtained from a man aged 18 to 35 with Graves' hyperthyroidism. Each CDR3 is given with its conserved first and last residue. Each record gives: V gene, D gene, J gene, clone size, CDR3 length, CDR3 DNA, CDR3 protein. The D gene is left open where the match is weak. For some rows the clone size is stated as once, few or many, or as a class when expanded; others skip it.

>TRBV7-6|-|TRBJ2-5|many|15
TGTGCCAGCAGCTTGGTCCCTGGCAGCGTAGAGACCCAGTACTTC
CASSLVPGSVETQYF
>TRBV30|-|TRBJ1-5|many|12
TGTGCCTGGAGTCTATCGGAACAGCCCCAGCATTTT
CAWSLSEQPQHF
>TRBV5-1|TRBD1|TRBJ1-1|-|14
TGCGCCAGCAACTCCAGACAGGGACTCACTGAAGCTTTCTTT
CASNSRQGLTEAFF
>TRBV5-1|-|TRBJ1-1|many|15
TGCGCCAGCAGCTTGTTGGGCCTAATGAACACTGAAGCTTTCTTT
CASSLLGLMNTEAFF
>TRBV19|-|TRBJ2-2|many|15
TGTGCCAGTAGCACAAGTGGCGCGAACACCGGGGAGCTGTTTTTT
CASSTSGANTGELFF
>TRBV2|TRBD1|TRBJ1-2|many|16
TGTGCCAGCAGTGAAGAACCCGGGACAGCGATCTATGGCTACACCTTC
CASSEEPGTAIYGYTF
>TRBV4-1|-|TRBJ2-5|many|15
TGCGCCAGCAGCCAAGAGGGGAGGACGCAAGAGACCCAGTACTTC
CASSQEGRTQETQYF
>TRBV12-3/TRBV12-4|-|TRBJ1-4|few|13
TGTGCCAGCAGTCTGAGGGATTATGAAAAACTGTTTTTT
CASSLRDYEKLFF
>TRBV5-1|-|TRBJ1-1|many|14
TGCGCCAGCAGCTTGGCAGCGGGAGGCACTGAAGCTTTCTTT
CASSLAAGGTEAFF
>TRBV27|-|TRBJ2-6|few|15
TGTGCCAGCAGTTTATGGCGCTCTGGGGCCAACGTCCTGACTTTC
CASSLWRSGANVLTF
>TRBV28|-|TRBJ2-5|many|14
TGTGCCGCAAAGGGCAGAGGTAGGGTAGAGACCCAGTACTTC
CAAKGRGRVETQYF
>TRBV20-1|-|TRBJ1-1|few|15
TGCAGTGCTAGAGGGTTCGAGGGCCGGGGTGGTAGGGCTTTCTTT
CSARGFEGRGGRAFF
>TRBV6-5|-|TRBJ2-5|many|15
TGTGCCAGCAGTTACGGTGGGGCAGGGACTGAGACCCAGTACTTC
CASSYGGAGTETQYF
>TRBV12-3/TRBV12-4|-|TRBJ1-5|few|14
TGTGCCAGCACACGATCGGGGGTCAATCAGCCCCAGCATTTT
CASTRSGVNQPQHF
>TRBV12-3/TRBV12-4|-|TRBJ2-5|-|14
TGTGCCAGCAGTTCCTGGACGGTCCAAGAGACCCAGTACTTC
CASSSWTVQETQYF
>TRBV28|-|TRBJ1-5|-|13
TGTGCCAGCTTAAGGGGGGGGAATCAGCCCCAGCATTTT
CASLRGGNQPQHF
>TRBV11-2|-|TRBJ2-7|-|15
TGTGCCAGCAGCTACCAGGGCTCTTGGTCGGGCGAGCAGTACTTC
CASSYQGSWSGEQYF
>TRBV6-4|-|TRBJ1-5|many|18
TGTGCCAGCAGTCGGGGGGAGACCCTTACTTTTCTCAATCAGCCCCAGCATTTT
CASSRGETLTFLNQPQHF
>TRBV2|TRBD1|TRBJ2-6|many|15
TGTGCCAGCACCGGACAGGGCGCTGGGGCCAACGTCCTGACTTTC
CASTGQGAGANVLTF
>TRBV6-5|-|TRBJ1-1|many|11
TGTGCCAGCAGTACGAAAACTGAAGCTTTCTTT
CASSTKTEAFF
>TRBV10-3|TRBD1|TRBJ2-2|many|15
TGTGTATCAGCGACAGGGGGCCTGAACACCGGGGAGCTGTTTTTT
CVSATGGLNTGELFF
>TRBV19|-|TRBJ1-5|-|18
TGTGCCAGTAGTATTTGGCTGGAGAGTAAGTCAAGCAATCAGCCCCAGCATTTT
CASSIWLESKSSNQPQHF
>TRBV11-2|TRBD1|TRBJ1-1|many|17
TGTGCCAGCAGCCTAGGCGTCGGACAGGGGGTGGACACTGAAGCTTTCTTT
CASSLGVGQGVDTEAFF
>TRBV6-1|-|TRBJ1-5|-|11
TGTGCCAGCAGGGATGGGGGGCTCCAGCATTTT
CASRDGGLQHF
>TRBV2|-|TRBJ1-4|-|15
TGTGCCAGCAGTGAGGACCGAACAACTAATGAAAAACTGTTTTTT
CASSEDRTTNEKLFF
>TRBV19|TRBD1|TRBJ1-2|-|16
TGTGCCAGTAGTCGACAGGGGGCATCAGGAGGCTATGGCTACACCTTC
CASSRQGASGGYGYTF
>TRBV20-1|-|TRBJ2-5|-|15
TGCAGTGCTGGCCCCCCAGGGGGGTACCAAGAGACCCAGTACTTC
CSAGPPGGYQETQYF
>TRBV27|TRBD1|TRBJ1-3|many|15
TGTGCCAGCAGCCCGAGGGGGCAGGTGGGAAACACCATATATTTT
CASSPRGQVGNTIYF
>TRBV28|-|TRBJ2-7|many|12
TGTGCCACCGCTCCCGGGTCCTACGAGCAGTACTTC
CATAPGSYEQYF
>TRBV6-5|-|TRBJ1-1|-|13
TGTGCCAGCAGTTACTCCACAGGGAACGGAGCTTTCTTT
CASSYSTGNGAFF
>TRBV20-1|-|TRBJ2-7|many|13
TGCAGTGCTAGAAAGGACTCAGAGGGCGAGCAGTACTTC
CSARKDSEGEQYF
>TRBV20-1|-|TRBJ2-6|-|13
TGCAGTGCTAGCCCCACTGGGGCCAACGTCCTGACTTTC
CSASPTGANVLTF
>TRBV20-1|-|TRBJ1-2|-|14
TGCAGTGCTAGCCCCTCAGGGCAGGGCTCTGGCTACACCTTC
CSASPSGQGSGYTF
>TRBV6-2/TRBV6-3|-|TRBJ1-5|many|19
TGTGCCAGCAGTCCTACCGTATTACTTAGCACCCTGAGCAATCAGCCCCAGCATTTT
CASSPTVLLSTLSNQPQHF
>TRBV27|-|TRBJ1-1|few|14
TGTGCCAGCAGACCCCCCGGGGGGAACACTGAAGCTTTCTTT
CASRPPGGNTEAFF
>TRBV24-1|-|TRBJ2-2|few|16
TGTGCCACCAGTGATTTGGAGGGTCAGAACACCGGGGAGCTGTTTTTT
CATSDLEGQNTGELFF
>TRBV2|-|TRBJ1-2|many|11
TGTGCCAGACAGACTAACTATGGCTACACCTTC
CARQTNYGYTF
>TRBV20-1|-|TRBJ2-2|many|13
TGCAGTGCTAGACGCCCGGGGTCCGGGGAGCTGTTTTTT
CSARRPGSGELFF
>TRBV6-1|-|TRBJ1-1|few|13
TGTGCCAGCAGTGAAGCGCTTTCGGTTGAAGCTTTCTTT
CASSEALSVEAFF
>TRBV9|-|TRBJ2-5|few|15
TGTGCCAGCAGCGTAGCCCCGGCAGGTCTGGAGACCCAGTACTTC
CASSVAPAGLETQYF
>TRBV28|TRBD1|TRBJ2-7|-|15
TGTGCCAGCAGTGTGACAGGACAGGGCCCCTACGAGCAGTACTTC
CASSVTGQGPYEQYF
>TRBV2|TRBD1|TRBJ2-7|few|17
TGTGCCAGCACCGGAGTCCGGGACAGGGGGCGCCCCTACGAGCAGTACTTC
CASTGVRDRGRPYEQYF
>TRBV24-1|TRBD1|TRBJ2-7|-|15
TGTGCCACCAGTGATTCCGGGACAGCTACCTACGAGCAGTACTTC
CATSDSGTATYEQYF
>TRBV7-9|-|TRBJ1-2|-|15
TGTGCCAGCAGCTTAGGAGGAGGCTTAAGTCGGGGCTACACCTTC
CASSLGGGLSRGYTF
>TRBV7-2|-|TRBJ2-2|many|13
TGTGCCAGCAGCGACGTTGTCCCCGGGGAGCTGTTTTTT
CASSDVVPGELFF
>TRBV2|-|TRBJ1-1|many|14
TGTGCCAGCAGTGAGAATAGGTTGGACACTGAAGCTTTCTTT
CASSENRLDTEAFF
>TRBV30|TRBD2|TRBJ2-5|few|16
TGTGCCTGGAGGGGAGGACTAGCGGGGGGGCAAGAGACCCAGTACTTC
CAWRGGLAGGQETQYF
>TRBV28|-|TRBJ1-5|-|14
TGTGCCAGCAGGCACAGAGGGTACAATCAGCCCCAGCATTTT
CASRHRGYNQPQHF
>TRBV6-5|-|TRBJ2-2|many|15
TGTGCCAGCAGTTCACCGGGACTTGGGCCCGGGGAGCTGTTTTTT
CASSSPGLGPGELFF